These 7 T cell receptor beta chains originate from one sample sequenced in a study of cytomegalovirus exposure and HLA in healthy donors. A multiplex PCR was run with 60 Vbeta primers and 13 Jbeta primers. Assay used: immunoSEQ multiplex PCR; TCRdb lists only in-frame clones, some missing. The sample has under 250,000 clones; about three quarters are singletons. Sequencing was done on a sample of PBMCs. These receptors were collected from a male donor in good health and CMV-seronegative.

A few counts support this clone. The rearrangement links TRBV9 to TRBJ2-3; 9 nucleotides align to TRBD2. Germline V gene lookup returns CDR1 SGDLS and CDR2 YYNGEE. The CDR3 runs to 15 residues. Trimming at V came to 3 bases and at J to 3 bases, leaving 5 bases not matched to a gene. The CDR3, as DNA: TGTGCCAGCAGCGATAGCGGGAGTACAACAGATACGCAGTATTTT. Its translation: CASSDSGSTTDTQYF. Supplemented by reference TRBV9 and TRBJ2-3, the full variable domain reads DSGVTQTPKHLITATGQRVTLRCSPRSGDLSVYWYQQSLDQGLQFLIQYYNGEERAKGNILERFSAQQFPDLHSELNLSSLELGDSALYFCASSDSGSTTDTQYFGPGTRLTVL.

V usage is TRBV28 and J usage is TRBJ2-1, with 15 bases aligning to TRBD2. CDR3 size: 17 residues. V trimming: 4 bases; J trimming: 5 bases; junction bases outside the gene matches: 6. Germline CDR1 MDHEN, CDR2 SYDVKM. The CDR3, as DNA: TGTGCCAGCAGTTCCCCCGGGACTAGCGGGAGGAACAATGAGCAGTTCTTC. Amino acids: CASSSPGTSGRNNEQFF.

The V call is TRBV5-6, the J call TRBJ1-3; D may be TRBD1 (5 bases). This CDR3 is built from 15 residues. Germline CDR1 is SGHDT and CDR2 is YYEEEE. The germline V and J ends were trimmed by 2 bases and 0 bases, with 9 bases remaining between them. CDR3 nucleotide sequence: TGTGCCAGCAGCTTCGGGGGGAGCTCTGGAAACACCATATATTTT. Translating gives CASSFGGSSGNTIYF.

The chain recombines TRBV28 with TRBJ1-1; 9 bases are shared with TRBD1. V gave up 5 bases and J gave up 4 bases; unmatched junction bases: 5. CDR1 is MDHEN, CDR2 SYDVKM, per germline. The CDR3 consists of 14 residues. The CDR3 loop reads CASSGQGLATEAFF. The CDR3 bases are TGTGCCAGCAGTGGACAGGGGTTGGCCACTGAAGCTTTCTTT.

This clone came up once. The V and J genes are TRBV9 and TRBJ1-1; a possible D gene is TRBD1 (6 bases). The CDR3 runs 16 residues. From germline, CDR1 is SGDLS and CDR2 YYNGEE. V lost 2 bases and J lost 4, with 18 bases in between. The CDR3 is CASSVAPTGRGTEAFF. The CDR3 bases are TGTGCCAGCAGCGTTGCCCCGACAGGAAGGGGCACTGAAGCTTTCTTT.

This rearrangement joins TRBV2 to TRBJ2-2; 9 bases line up with TRBD2. There are 14 residues in the CDR3. From germline, CDR1 is SNHLY and CDR2 FYNNEI. Unmatched junction bases numbered 4, after V lost 8 bases and J lost 3 bases. CDR3 sequence (DNA): TGTGCCAGCCGCACTAGCGGGTACACCGGGGAGCTGTTTTTT. Its protein product is CASRTSGYTGELFF.

The chain employs TRBV2 and TRBJ2-6; 8 positions agree with TRBD1. Germline loops: CDR1 SNHLY, CDR2 FYNNEI. With 6 bases clipped from V and 1 base from J, the junction kept 8 bases outside the gene matches. The CDR3 runs to 17 residues. As DNA, the CDR3 is TGTGCCAGCAGGGCCGGGACAGGATGGTCTGGGGCCAACGTCCTGACTTTC. Protein product: CASRAGTGWSGANVLTF.